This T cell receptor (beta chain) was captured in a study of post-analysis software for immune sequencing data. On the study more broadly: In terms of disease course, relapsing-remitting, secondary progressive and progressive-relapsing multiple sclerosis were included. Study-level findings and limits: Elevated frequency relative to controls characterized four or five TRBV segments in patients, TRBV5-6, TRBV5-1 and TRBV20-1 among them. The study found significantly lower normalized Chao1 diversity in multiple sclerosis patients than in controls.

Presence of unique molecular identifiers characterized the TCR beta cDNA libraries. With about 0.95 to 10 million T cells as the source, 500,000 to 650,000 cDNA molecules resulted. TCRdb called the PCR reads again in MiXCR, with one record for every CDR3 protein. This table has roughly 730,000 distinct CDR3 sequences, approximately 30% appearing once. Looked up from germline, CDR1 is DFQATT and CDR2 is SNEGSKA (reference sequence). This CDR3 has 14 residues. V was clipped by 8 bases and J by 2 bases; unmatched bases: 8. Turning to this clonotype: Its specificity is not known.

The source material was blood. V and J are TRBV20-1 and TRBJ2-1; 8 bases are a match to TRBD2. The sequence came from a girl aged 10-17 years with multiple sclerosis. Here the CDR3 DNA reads TGCAGTCCAAAAGCGGGAGCAACCTACAATGAGCAGTTCTTC. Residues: CSPKAGATYNEQFF.